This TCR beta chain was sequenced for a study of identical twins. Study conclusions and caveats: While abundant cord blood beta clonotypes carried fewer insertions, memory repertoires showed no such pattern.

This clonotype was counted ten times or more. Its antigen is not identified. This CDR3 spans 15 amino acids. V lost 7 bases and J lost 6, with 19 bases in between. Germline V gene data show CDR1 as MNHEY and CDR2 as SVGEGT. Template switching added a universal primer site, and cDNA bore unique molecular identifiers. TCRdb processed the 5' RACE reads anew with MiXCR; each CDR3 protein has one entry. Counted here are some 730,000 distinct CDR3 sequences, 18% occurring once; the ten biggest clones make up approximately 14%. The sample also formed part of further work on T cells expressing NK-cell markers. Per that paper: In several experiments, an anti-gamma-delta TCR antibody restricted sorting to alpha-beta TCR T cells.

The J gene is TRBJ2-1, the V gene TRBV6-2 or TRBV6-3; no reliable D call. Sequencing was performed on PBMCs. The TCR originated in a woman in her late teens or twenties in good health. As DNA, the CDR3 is TGTGCCAGCAACCTCGGAAGTGGGGAAGTCAATGAGCAGTTCTTC. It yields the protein CASNLGSGEVNEQFF.